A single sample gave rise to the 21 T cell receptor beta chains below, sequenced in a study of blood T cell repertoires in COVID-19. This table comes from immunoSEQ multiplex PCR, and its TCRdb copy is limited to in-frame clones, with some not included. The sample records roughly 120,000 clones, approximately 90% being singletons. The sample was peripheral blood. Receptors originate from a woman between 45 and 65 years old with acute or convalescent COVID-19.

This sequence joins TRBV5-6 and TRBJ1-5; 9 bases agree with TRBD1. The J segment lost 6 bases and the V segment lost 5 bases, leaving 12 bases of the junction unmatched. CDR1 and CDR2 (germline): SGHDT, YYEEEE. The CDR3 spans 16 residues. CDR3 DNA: TGTGCCAGCAGTCCCGGGACAGGGATGGGCGGTCAGCCCCAGCATTTT. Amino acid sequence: CASSPGTGMGGQPQHF.

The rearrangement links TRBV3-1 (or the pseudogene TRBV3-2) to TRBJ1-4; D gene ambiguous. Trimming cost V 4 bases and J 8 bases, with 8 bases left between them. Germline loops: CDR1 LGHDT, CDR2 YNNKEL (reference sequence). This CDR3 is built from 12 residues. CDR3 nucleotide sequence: TGTGCCAGCAGCCTTAACACCGAAAAACTGTTTTTT. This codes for CASSLNTEKLFF.

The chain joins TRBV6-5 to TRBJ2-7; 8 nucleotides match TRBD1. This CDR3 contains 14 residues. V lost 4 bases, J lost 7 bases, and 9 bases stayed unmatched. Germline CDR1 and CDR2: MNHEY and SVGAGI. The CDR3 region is CASSSFQGAREQYF. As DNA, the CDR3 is TGTGCCAGCAGTTCGTTCCAGGGGGCGAGAGAGCAGTACTTC.

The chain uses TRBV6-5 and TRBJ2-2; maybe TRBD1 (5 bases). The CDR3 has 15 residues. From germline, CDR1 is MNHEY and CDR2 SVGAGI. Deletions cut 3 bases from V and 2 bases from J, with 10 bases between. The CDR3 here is CASSYKTVNTGELFF. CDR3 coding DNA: TGTGCCAGCAGTTATAAGACAGTTAACACCGGGGAGCTGTTTTTT.

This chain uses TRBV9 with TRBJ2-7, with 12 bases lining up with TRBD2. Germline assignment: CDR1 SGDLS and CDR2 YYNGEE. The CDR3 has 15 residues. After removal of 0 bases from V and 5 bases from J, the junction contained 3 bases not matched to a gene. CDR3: CASSVVPSGRDEQYF. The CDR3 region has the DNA TGTGCCAGCAGCGTAGTGCCTAGCGGGAGGGACGAGCAGTACTTC.

The CDR3 spells CASSLASGATYEQYF. The DNA of the CDR3 is TGTGCCAGCAGCTTGGCTAGCGGGGCCACCTACGAGCAGTACTTC. The V call is TRBV7-9, the J call TRBJ2-7; 9 bases fit TRBD2. Looked up from germline, CDR1 is SEHNR and CDR2 is FQNEAQ (reference sequence). The CDR3 sequence is 15 residues long. Trimming removed 3 bases from V and 2 bases from J; junction bases left unmatched: 5.

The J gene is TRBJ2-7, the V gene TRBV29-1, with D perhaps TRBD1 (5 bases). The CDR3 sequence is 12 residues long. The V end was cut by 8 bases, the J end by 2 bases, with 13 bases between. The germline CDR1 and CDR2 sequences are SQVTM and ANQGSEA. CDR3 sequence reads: CSSATDTYEQYF. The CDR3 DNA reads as TGCAGCAGTGCGACAGACACCTACGAGCAGTACTTC.

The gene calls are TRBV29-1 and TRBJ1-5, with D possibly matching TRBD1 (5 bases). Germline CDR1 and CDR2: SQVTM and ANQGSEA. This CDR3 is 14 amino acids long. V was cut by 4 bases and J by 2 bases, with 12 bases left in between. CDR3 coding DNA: TGCAGCGTTGCCTCGGGAGGGGGCAATCAGCCCCAGCATTTT. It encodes CSVASGGGNQPQHF.

The CDR3 nucleotides read TGTGCCAGCAGTTCCGCAGATACGCAGTATTTT. As protein: CASSSADTQYF. This chain connects TRBV27 to TRBJ2-3; no clear D. With 4 bases removed from V and 4 bases from J, the gap between germline ends came to 3 bases. CDR3 length: 11 residues. Germline V gives CDR1 MNHEY, CDR2 SMNVEV (reference sequence).

The CDR3: CASSPTLYSYNEQFF. CDR3 nucleotides: TGTGCCAGTAGTCCGACTCTTTACTCCTACAATGAGCAGTTCTTC. This chain uses TRBV19 with TRBJ2-1; D gene unclear. The V end was cut by 5 bases, the J end by 0 bases, with 11 bases between. The CDR3 runs 15 residues. Germline V lookup: CDR1 LNHDA, CDR2 SQIVND (reference sequence).

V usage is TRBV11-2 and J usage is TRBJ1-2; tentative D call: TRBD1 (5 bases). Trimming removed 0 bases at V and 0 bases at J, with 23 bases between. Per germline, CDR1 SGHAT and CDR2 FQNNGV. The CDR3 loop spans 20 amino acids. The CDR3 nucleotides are TGTGCCAGCAGCTTAGAGATCCGGGACTCCTACTTCGAGGCTAACTATGGCTACACCTTC. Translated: CASSLEIRDSYFEANYGYTF.

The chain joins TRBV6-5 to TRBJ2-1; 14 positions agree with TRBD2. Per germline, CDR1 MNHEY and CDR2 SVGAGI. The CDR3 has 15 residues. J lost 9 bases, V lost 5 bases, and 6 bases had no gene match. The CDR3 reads CASSLGTSGRGEQFF. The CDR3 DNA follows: TGTGCCAGCAGTCTCGGGACTAGCGGGAGAGGTGAGCAGTTCTTC.

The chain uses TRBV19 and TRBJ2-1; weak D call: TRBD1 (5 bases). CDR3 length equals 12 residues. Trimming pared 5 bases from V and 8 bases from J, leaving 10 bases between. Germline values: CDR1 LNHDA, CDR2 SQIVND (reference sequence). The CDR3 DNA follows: TGTGCCAGTAGTCCTCAGGGCCATGAGCAGTTCTTC. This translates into CASSPQGHEQFF.

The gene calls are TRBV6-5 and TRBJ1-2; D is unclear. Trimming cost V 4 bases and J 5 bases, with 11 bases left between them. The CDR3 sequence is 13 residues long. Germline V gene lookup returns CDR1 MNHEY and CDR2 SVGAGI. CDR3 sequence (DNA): TGTGCCAGCAGTTCCTCACTAGCGTATGGCTACACCTTC. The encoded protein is CASSSSLAYGYTF.

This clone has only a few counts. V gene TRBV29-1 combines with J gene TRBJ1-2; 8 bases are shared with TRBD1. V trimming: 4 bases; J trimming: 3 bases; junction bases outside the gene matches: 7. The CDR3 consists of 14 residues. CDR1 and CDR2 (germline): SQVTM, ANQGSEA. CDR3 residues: CSVVGQGVDYGYTF. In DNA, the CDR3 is TGCAGCGTTGTTGGACAGGGCGTCGACTATGGCTACACCTTC.

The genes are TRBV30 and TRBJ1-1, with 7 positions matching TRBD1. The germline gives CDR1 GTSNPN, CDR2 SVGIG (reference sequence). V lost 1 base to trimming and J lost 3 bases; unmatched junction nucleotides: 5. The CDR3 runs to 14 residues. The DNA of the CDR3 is TGTGCCTGGAGTGGGGGACAGTCCCACACTGAAGCTTTCTTT. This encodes CAWSGGQSHTEAFF. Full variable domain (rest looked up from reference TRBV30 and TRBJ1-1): SQTIHQWPATLVQPVGSPLSLECTVEGTSNPNLYWYRQAAGRGLQLLFYSVGIGQISSEVPQNLSASRPQDRQFILSSKKLLLSDSGFYLCAWSGGQSHTEAFFGQGTRLTVV.

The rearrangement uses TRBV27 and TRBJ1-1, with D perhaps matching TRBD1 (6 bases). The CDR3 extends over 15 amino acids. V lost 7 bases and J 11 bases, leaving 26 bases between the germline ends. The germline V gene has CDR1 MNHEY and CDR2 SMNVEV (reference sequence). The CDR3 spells CASTPDALGGREAFF. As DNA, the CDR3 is TGTGCCAGCACCCCTGATGCATTAGGGGGGAGGGAGGCTTTCTTT.

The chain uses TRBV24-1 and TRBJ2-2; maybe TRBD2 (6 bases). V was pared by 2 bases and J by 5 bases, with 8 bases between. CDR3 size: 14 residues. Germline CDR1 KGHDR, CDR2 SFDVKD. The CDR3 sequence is CATSDWGVTGELFF. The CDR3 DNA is TGTGCCACCAGTGATTGGGGGGTTACCGGGGAGCTGTTTTTT.

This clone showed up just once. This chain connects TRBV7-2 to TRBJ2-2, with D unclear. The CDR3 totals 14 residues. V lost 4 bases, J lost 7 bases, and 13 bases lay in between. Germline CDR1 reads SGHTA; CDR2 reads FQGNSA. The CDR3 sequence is CASSYTLVSGELFF. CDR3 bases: TGTGCCAGCAGCTATACTTTAGTGAGCGGGGAGCTGTTTTTT.

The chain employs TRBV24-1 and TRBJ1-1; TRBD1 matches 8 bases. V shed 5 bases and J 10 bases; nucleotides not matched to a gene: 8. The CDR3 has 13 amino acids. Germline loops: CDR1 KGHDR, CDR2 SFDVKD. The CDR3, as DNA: TGTGCCACCAGTGCTACGGACAGGGACAGAGCTTTCTTT. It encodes CATSATDRDRAFF.

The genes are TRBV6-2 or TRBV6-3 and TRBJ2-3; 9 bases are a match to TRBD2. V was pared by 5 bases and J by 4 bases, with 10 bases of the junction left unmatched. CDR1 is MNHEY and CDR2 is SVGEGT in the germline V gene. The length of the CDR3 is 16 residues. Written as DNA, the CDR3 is TGTGCCAGCAGTAAAATAAGCGGGAGGTATTCAGATACGCAGTATTTT. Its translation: CASSKISGRYSDTQYF.